This is a list of T cell receptor beta chains from one sample in a study of T-cell reconstitution after alpha-beta-depleted transplantation in children. TCRdb passed the PCR reads through MiXCR, listing each CDR3 protein once. The table lists about 230,000 distinct CDR3 sequences, 12% of them singletons. Sample: PBMCs from the stem cell graft donor, taken from the stem cell graft. The receptor source for this set is a human donor who donated a stem cell graft to a child with acute lymphoblastic leukemia. Both conserved end residues are part of each CDR3. A D gene is named only where the DNA matches it firmly. Clone size is not always given. Where it is, it says once, few, many or a class for expanded clones.

clone_size | d_call | j_call | v_call | cdr3_nt | cdr3_aa
many | TRBD1 | TRBJ2-7 | TRBV6-1 | TGTGCCAGCAGTCCGGACAGGGCCGCCTACGAGCAGTACTTC | CASSPDRAAYEQYF
medium-sized | - | TRBJ1-1 | TRBV12-3/TRBV12-4 | TGTGCCAGCACGGTCGTGTGGGGCGCTTTCTTT | CASTVVWGAFF
many | TRBD1 | TRBJ1-2 | TRBV29-1 | TGCAGCGGGACCCCGGGACAGGGGAAAGATGGCTACACCTTC | CSGTPGQGKDGYTF
many | TRBD1 | TRBJ2-5 | TRBV5-1 | TGCGCCAGCAGCTTGGCCGGGACAGGGGAGACCCAGTACTTC | CASSLAGTGETQYF
few | - | TRBJ1-5 | TRBV12-3/TRBV12-4 | TGTGCCAGCAGGCAACAGGGAGAGGGACTTTACCAGCCCCAGCATTTT | CASRQQGEGLYQPQHF
many | - | TRBJ2-7 | TRBV28 | TGTGCCAGCAGTTCTGACAGTATTGCCTACGAGCAGTACTTC | CASSSDSIAYEQYF
many | TRBD2 | TRBJ2-5 | TRBV7-2 | TGTGCCAGCAGCTTAACAACTAGCGGGGGCGTAGAGACCCAGTACTTC | CASSLTTSGGVETQYF
many | TRBD2 | TRBJ2-1 | TRBV12-3/TRBV12-4 | TGTGCCAGCAGTACGACTAGCGGATATGGGGAGCAGTTCTTC | CASSTTSGYGEQFF
few | - | TRBJ1-4 | TRBV20-1 | TGCAGTGCTAGAGATCTCGGCCTCGCGAATCCTAATGAAAAACTGTTTTTT | CSARDLGLANPNEKLFF
many | TRBD1 | TRBJ2-7 | TRBV12-3/TRBV12-4 | TGTGCCAGCACCCAATTCGGTCGGGACAGTTCCTACGAGCAGTACTTC | CASTQFGRDSSYEQYF
many | TRBD1 | TRBJ1-5 | TRBV12-3/TRBV12-4 | TGTGCCAGCAGTCAGGGGACAGGGAATCAGCCCCAGCATTTT | CASSQGTGNQPQHF
few | - | TRBJ2-2 | TRBV7-2 | TGTGCCAGCAGCTTTACTAGGGTTGCCGGGGAGCTGTTTTTT | CASSFTRVAGELFF
few | - | TRBJ2-7 | TRBV7-2 | TGTGCCAGCAGCTCGGGACTTACCATCTTCGAGCAGTACTTC | CASSSGLTIFEQYF
many | - | TRBJ1-2 | TRBV28 | TGTGCCAGCAGTTTAACGGGGGAAAGCTACACCTTC | CASSLTGESYTF
many | - | TRBJ2-7 | TRBV27 | TGTGCCAGCAGTTTGGCGCCATTAACCTACGAGCAGTACTTC | CASSLAPLTYEQYF
many | - | TRBJ1-4 | TRBV4-3 | TGCGCCAGCAGCCTTGGCCCTCGCAGGGGTGACGAAAAACTGTTTTTT | CASSLGPRRGDEKLFF
many | TRBD2 | TRBJ2-2 | TRBV27 | TGTGCCAGCACTAGCGGGGAGTTGCGCACCGGGGAGCTGTTTTTT | CASTSGELRTGELFF
many | TRBD2 | TRBJ2-3 | TRBV6-5 | TGTGCCAGCAGTTACTCTTTACTAGCGGGGACCACAGATACGCAGTATTTT | CASSYSLLAGTTDTQYF
many | - | TRBJ1-5 | TRBV3-1 | TGTGCCAGCAGCCAAGGAGGTCATCAGCCCCAGCATTTT | CASSQGGHQPQHF
many | TRBD2 | TRBJ2-5 | TRBV6-5 | TGTGCCAGCAGTTCAGACCTCTCGCCTAGCGGGGGGCCCGAGACCCAGTACTTC | CASSSDLSPSGGPETQYF
many | TRBD2 | TRBJ2-7 | TRBV6-1 | TGTGCCAGCAGTGAAATCGGACCGGGACTAGGTTTGTACGAGCAGTACTTC | CASSEIGPGLGLYEQYF
- | TRBD1 | TRBJ1-1 | TRBV5-1 | TGCGCCAGCAGCTTGGCCCTACGGACAGGACCCACTGAAGCTTTCTTT | CASSLALRTGPTEAFF
many | - | TRBJ2-6 | TRBV6-2/TRBV6-3 | TGTGCCACCTCGAGAGACACTGGGGCCAACGTCCTGACTTTC | CATSRDTGANVLTF
many | TRBD1 | TRBJ2-7 | TRBV7-9 | TGTGCCAGCAGCGAAACCGGGACAGCCTTCTACGAGCAGTACTTC | CASSETGTAFYEQYF
many | - | TRBJ1-1 | TRBV6-6 | TGTGCCAGCAGTTACCCGAACACTGAAGCTTTCTTT | CASSYPNTEAFF
- | - | TRBJ1-6 | TRBV6-2/TRBV6-3 | TGTGCCAGCAGTCGCGGGACAAACGATTCACCCCTCCACTTT | CASSRGTNDSPLHF
many | - | TRBJ1-2 | TRBV12-3/TRBV12-4 | TGTGCCAGCAGAACCGGCCGAGGGAATAACTATGGCTACACCTTC | CASRTGRGNNYGYTF
many | - | TRBJ2-7 | TRBV29-1 | TGCAGCGTCACTGGGGGCTACGAGCAGTACTTC | CSVTGGYEQYF
many | TRBD1 | TRBJ2-1 | TRBV20-1 | TGCAGCGCGATCGACAGGGAGAGTTTCGGTGAGCAGTTCTTC | CSAIDRESFGEQFF
few | TRBD1 | TRBJ1-2 | TRBV12-3/TRBV12-4 | TGTGCCAGCAGCACAAACAGGGGCATCTATGGCTACACCTTC | CASSTNRGIYGYTF
few | TRBD2 | TRBJ2-7 | TRBV30 | TGCGGGGGGACTAACTCCTACGAGCAGTACTTC | CGGTNSYEQYF
- | - | TRBJ2-5 | TRBV4-3 | TGCGCCAGCAGCCCTTTGGGGGCTAGCGGAGAGACCCAGTACTTC | CASSPLGASGETQYF
few | TRBD1 | TRBJ2-7 | TRBV30 | TGTGCCTCCCACTCCGGACAGGGGAAGTACTTC | CASHSGQGKYF
many | - | TRBJ2-5 | TRBV6-1 | TGTGCCAGCAGTGGAGATTTCCAAGAGACCCAGTACTTC | CASSGDFQETQYF
- | TRBD2 | TRBJ2-1 | TRBV12-3/TRBV12-4 | TGTGCCTTCTGTTTATGGGCTAGCGGGGGTAATGGCGTCTACAATGAGCAGTTCTTC | CAFCLWASGGNGVYNEQFF
- | - | TRBJ1-5 | TRBV6-5 | TGTGCCAGCAGTTCGACGCCTCAGCCCCAGCATTTT | CASSSTPQPQHF
few | - | TRBJ2-1 | TRBV30 | TGTGCCTGGATCGGTCCCCTTGGAAATGAGCAGTTCTTC | CAWIGPLGNEQFF
many | - | TRBJ1-6 | TRBV12-3/TRBV12-4 | TGTGCCAGCAGTTCCCCACCCGATTCACCCCTCCACTTT | CASSSPPDSPLHF
many | - | TRBJ2-7 | TRBV12-3/TRBV12-4 | TGTGCCAGCAGTCCTCCAGCCCCAAGAAACTCCTACGAGCAGTACTTC | CASSPPAPRNSYEQYF
many | TRBD1 | TRBJ1-2 | TRBV5-5 | TGTGCCAGCAGCTTAATTGGACAGGGGAACTATGGCTACACCTTC | CASSLIGQGNYGYTF
many | - | TRBJ2-6 | TRBV28 | TGTGCCAGCAGCCGGGCGGGTTCCTCTGGGGCCAACGTCCTGACTTTC | CASSRAGSSGANVLTF
many | TRBD1 | TRBJ1-2 | TRBV5-6 | TGTGCCAGCAGCCGACAGGGGTTCTATGGCTACACCTTC | CASSRQGFYGYTF
many | - | TRBJ2-5 | TRBV25-1 | TGTGCCAGCAACTCAGGGATCGGAGAGACCCAGTACTTC | CASNSGIGETQYF
- | - | TRBJ2-1 | TRBV5-6 | TGTGCCAGCGGCCCCGGACTCCGGGCTTTTCTTGAGCAGTTCTTC | CASGPGLRAFLEQFF
many | - | TRBJ2-7 | TRBV25-1 | TGTGCCAGCAGTGGATTCCTCGAGCAGTACTTC | CASSGFLEQYF
many | - | TRBJ2-1 | TRBV20-1 | TGCAGTGCCCCACGGACCACCAATGAGCAGTTCTTC | CSAPRTTNEQFF
many | - | TRBJ2-4 | TRBV7-2 | TGTGCCAGCAGCTTAGGGAGGGCAGTTCAGTACTTC | CASSLGRAVQYF
many | TRBD2 | TRBJ2-7 | TRBV5-1 | TGCGCCAGCAGCTTGGCCGGGGGGAACGAGCAGTACTTC | CASSLAGGNEQYF
many | - | TRBJ2-3 | TRBV11-3 | TGTGCCAGCAGCTTAGGCACCCGCACAGATACGCAGTATTTT | CASSLGTRTDTQYF
many | - | TRBJ1-2 | TRBV7-2 | TGTGCCAGCGCGCAGGCTAACTATGGCTACACCTTC | CASAQANYGYTF
many | - | TRBJ2-4 | TRBV5-6 | TGTGCCAGCAGCCGAACGGGTGGGGGGGCGGTGGCCAAAAACATTCAGTACTTC | CASSRTGGGAVAKNIQYF
many | TRBD1 | TRBJ1-5 | TRBV28 | TGTGCCAGCAGTAAAAAAAGATCCGGGACAGGGTCCTTCCTAAATCAGCCCCAGCATTTT | CASSKKRSGTGSFLNQPQHF
many | - | TRBJ1-2 | TRBV20-1 | TGCAGTGCTAGAGATCCGACAGCCCTATTCTATGGCTACACCTTC | CSARDPTALFYGYTF
many | - | TRBJ2-1 | TRBV5-1 | TGCGCCAGCAGCTTGGAGCACAGCCCCTACAATGAGCAGTTCTTC | CASSLEHSPYNEQFF
many | - | TRBJ1-4 | TRBV18 | TGTGCCAGCTCACCAGGGATCAATGAAAAACTGTTTTTT | CASSPGINEKLFF